These 18 T cell receptor beta chains originate from one sample sequenced in a study of T cell responses to AZD1222 COVID-19 vaccine. TCRdb's table, derived via immunoSEQ multiplex PCR, lists solely in-frame clones and lacks some. The table lists approximately 110,000 clones, about 94% of them singletons, with more than 2% in the top ten. This specimen consisted of peripheral blood, obtained on day 0 of AZD1222 vaccination. These receptors were obtained from an adult in good health.

The CDR3 loop is CASRTQGTYEQYF. CDR3 in DNA: TGTGCCAGCAGGACTCAGGGAACCTACGAGCAGTACTTC. The chain carries TRBV6-5 and TRBJ2-7; D is perhaps TRBD1 (5 bases). V lost 6 bases and J 2 bases, leaving 11 bases between the germline ends. Germline assignment: CDR1 MNHEY and CDR2 SVGAGI. CDR3 length: 13 amino acids.

The chain joins TRBV7-9 to TRBJ2-7, with D uncertain. The CDR3 is 14 amino acids. V was pared by 5 bases and J by 4 bases, with 15 bases between. Germline lookup yields CDR1 SEHNR and CDR2 FQNEAQ (reference sequence). CDR3 protein: CASSPARGWYEQYF. For the CDR3, the DNA is TGTGCCAGCAGCCCCGCCCGAGGATGGTACGAGCAGTACTTC.

The gene calls are TRBV27 and TRBJ1-1; D may be TRBD1 (6 bases). The V and J ends lost 5 bases and 8 bases respectively, with 9 bases between them. The CDR3 has 11 amino acids. The germline CDR1 and CDR2 sequences are MNHEY and SMNVEV (reference sequence). CDR3 residues: CASSMGQEAFF. The CDR3 bases are TGTGCCAGCAGTATGGGACAAGAAGCTTTCTTT.

The V call is TRBV4-3, the J call TRBJ2-3; either TRBD1 or TRBD2 may fit D (5 bases each). This CDR3 spans 14 amino acids. Trimming took 1 base from V and 0 from J, leaving 5 bases between them. Germline CDR1 is LGHNA and CDR2 is YSLEER. CDR3 region: CASSQGGSTDTQYF. Here the CDR3 DNA reads TGCGCCAGCAGCCAAGGGGGGAGCACAGATACGCAGTATTTT.

The CDR3 loop reads CTSRRGTSGSFGRHEQYF. The DNA for the CDR3 is TGCACCAGCCGCCGAGGGACTAGCGGGAGCTTCGGTCGCCACGAGCAGTACTTC. The V call is TRBV1, the J call TRBJ2-7; the table's D call, TRBD2, was not checked against the DNA. TRBV1 is described as a pseudogene. The CDR3 is 18 amino acids.

This clone was seen only once. The chain has TRBV25-1 and TRBJ2-7; D remains unclear. Trimming removed 3 bases from V and 2 bases from J, with 11 bases in between. The CDR3 consists of 14 residues. The germline V gene has CDR1 MGHDK and CDR2 SYGVNS. CDR3 sequence (DNA): TGTGCCAGCAGTGACCCTCGGCAAGCCTACGAGCAGTACTTC. Translation gives CASSDPRQAYEQYF.

The genes are TRBV7-2 and TRBJ1-1, with 9 bases lining up with TRBD1. CDR1 is SGHTA, CDR2 FQGNSA, per germline. Unmatched junction bases numbered 12, after V lost 4 bases and J lost 3 bases. The CDR3 spans 17 residues. This CDR3 reads CASSSMDRGFSDTEAFF. Here the CDR3 DNA reads TGTGCCAGCAGCTCTATGGACAGGGGATTTTCGGACACTGAAGCTTTCTTT.

V is TRBV2 and J is TRBJ1-2; no reliable D call. V lost 4 bases and J lost 6, with 21 bases in between. Looked up from germline, CDR1 is SNHLY and CDR2 is FYNNEI. The CDR3 contains 16 residues. The CDR3 protein is CASSVVKEGYWDGYTF. CDR3 sequence (DNA): TGTGCCAGCAGTGTTGTCAAGGAGGGTTATTGGGATGGCTACACCTTC.

The chain combines TRBV10-3 with TRBJ1-1; TRBD1 might be the D (5 bases). The CDR3 is 12 amino acids. The germline V gene has CDR1 ENHRY and CDR2 SYGVKD. With 3 bases removed from V and 4 bases from J, the gap between germline ends came to 6 bases. CDR3 nucleotide sequence: TGTGCCATCAGTGACAGGGCCACTGAAGCTTTCTTT. It codes for CAISDRATEAFF.

The rearrangement uses TRBV4-3 and TRBJ2-2, with TRBD2 matching over 13 bases. This CDR3 spans 21 amino acids. The V gene's germline CDR1 is LGHNA and CDR2 YSLEER. J lost 3 bases, V lost 4 bases, and 17 bases had no gene match. CDR3 in DNA: TGCGCCAGCAGCCCCCGACGACCGGGACTAGCGGGGTATATTGACACCGGGGAGCTGTTTTTT. Translated, it gives CASSPRRPGLAGYIDTGELFF.

The chain uses TRBV7-9 and TRBJ1-2; perhaps TRBD1 as D (5 bases). The CDR3 sequence is 12 residues long. V lost 5 bases, J lost 8 bases, and 12 bases lay in between. Per germline, CDR1 SEHNR and CDR2 FQNEAQ (reference sequence). CDR3 DNA: TGTGCCAGCAGCACGGCAGGGTACGGCTACACCTTC. Protein sequence: CASSTAGYGYTF.

V is TRBV28 and J is TRBJ1-2; D might be TRBD1 (6 bases). CDR1 and CDR2 from the germline V gene are MDHEN and SYDVKM. V dropped 3 bases and J dropped 9 bases, with 23 bases sitting between them. The CDR3 extends over 16 amino acids. The CDR3 nucleotides are TGTGCCAGCAGTTTCGGGTCAGGGGCCCGAACTATTAGCTACACCTTC. This gives the protein CASSFGSGARTISYTF.

The chain couples TRBV7-9 to TRBJ1-2, with D possibly matching TRBD1 (5 bases). The V end lost 1 base, the J end lost 4 bases, and 13 bases lay between the germline ends. CDR1 and CDR2 from the germline V gene are SEHNR and FQNEAQ (reference sequence). This CDR3 contains 15 residues. DNA for the CDR3: TGTGCCAGCAGCTTAGTAGGGGACCCGCCCTATGGCTACACCTTC. Its translation: CASSLVGDPPYGYTF.

The V call is TRBV3-1 (or the pseudogene TRBV3-2), the J call TRBJ2-1, with 8 bases that match TRBD2. Germline trimming cut 4 bases from V and 0 bases from J; bases unmatched to any gene: 5. This CDR3 comprises 16 residues. CDR1 is LGHDT, CDR2 YNNKEL, per germline (reference sequence). The CDR3 region is CASSLQGTSSYNEQFF. In DNA form, the CDR3 reads TGTGCCAGCAGCCTACAAGGGACTAGCTCCTACAATGAGCAGTTCTTC.

The chain is built from TRBV19 and TRBJ2-5; D might be TRBD2 (6 bases). CDR1 and CDR2 (germline): LNHDA, SQIVND (reference sequence). Trimming left V 1 base short and J 5 bases short, with 11 bases between. The CDR3 extends over 14 amino acids. The CDR3 sequence: CASSIVGGMETQYF. Here the CDR3 DNA reads TGTGCCAGTAGTATAGTCGGGGGTATGGAGACCCAGTACTTC.

The chain uses TRBV3-1 (or the pseudogene TRBV3-2) and TRBJ1-5; D is uncertain. CDR1 and CDR2 from the germline V gene are LGHDT and YNNKEL (reference sequence). Between the trimmed V and J ends, which lost 3 bases and 0 bases, there was a span of 9 bases. The CDR3 has 15 amino acids. The chain's CDR3 is CASSQDSNSNQPQHF. DNA of the CDR3: TGTGCCAGCAGCCAGGACTCAAATAGCAATCAGCCCCAGCATTTT.

This clone was observed a single time. The genes are TRBV19 and TRBJ1-5; 7 bases match TRBD1. V was pared by 7 bases and J by 5 bases, with 11 bases of the junction left unmatched. The germline V gene encodes CDR1 LNHDA and CDR2 SQIVND (reference sequence). This CDR3 is built from 15 residues. DNA for the CDR3: TGTGCCAGTACTTGGACAGGAGGGAGGGATCAGCCCCAGCATTTT. Encoded protein: CASTWTGGRDQPQHF.

The V and J genes are TRBV14 and TRBJ1-4; D possibly corresponds to TRBD1 (6 bases). Per the germline V gene, CDR1 is SGHDN and CDR2 is FVKESK. CDR3 length: 15 residues. V was shortened by 5 bases and J by 7 bases, with 17 bases between the two germline ends. In DNA form, the CDR3 reads TGTGCCAGCAGCTCCTACAGGGTTGTCGGTGAAAAACTGTTTTTT. It is translated as CASSSYRVVGEKLFF.